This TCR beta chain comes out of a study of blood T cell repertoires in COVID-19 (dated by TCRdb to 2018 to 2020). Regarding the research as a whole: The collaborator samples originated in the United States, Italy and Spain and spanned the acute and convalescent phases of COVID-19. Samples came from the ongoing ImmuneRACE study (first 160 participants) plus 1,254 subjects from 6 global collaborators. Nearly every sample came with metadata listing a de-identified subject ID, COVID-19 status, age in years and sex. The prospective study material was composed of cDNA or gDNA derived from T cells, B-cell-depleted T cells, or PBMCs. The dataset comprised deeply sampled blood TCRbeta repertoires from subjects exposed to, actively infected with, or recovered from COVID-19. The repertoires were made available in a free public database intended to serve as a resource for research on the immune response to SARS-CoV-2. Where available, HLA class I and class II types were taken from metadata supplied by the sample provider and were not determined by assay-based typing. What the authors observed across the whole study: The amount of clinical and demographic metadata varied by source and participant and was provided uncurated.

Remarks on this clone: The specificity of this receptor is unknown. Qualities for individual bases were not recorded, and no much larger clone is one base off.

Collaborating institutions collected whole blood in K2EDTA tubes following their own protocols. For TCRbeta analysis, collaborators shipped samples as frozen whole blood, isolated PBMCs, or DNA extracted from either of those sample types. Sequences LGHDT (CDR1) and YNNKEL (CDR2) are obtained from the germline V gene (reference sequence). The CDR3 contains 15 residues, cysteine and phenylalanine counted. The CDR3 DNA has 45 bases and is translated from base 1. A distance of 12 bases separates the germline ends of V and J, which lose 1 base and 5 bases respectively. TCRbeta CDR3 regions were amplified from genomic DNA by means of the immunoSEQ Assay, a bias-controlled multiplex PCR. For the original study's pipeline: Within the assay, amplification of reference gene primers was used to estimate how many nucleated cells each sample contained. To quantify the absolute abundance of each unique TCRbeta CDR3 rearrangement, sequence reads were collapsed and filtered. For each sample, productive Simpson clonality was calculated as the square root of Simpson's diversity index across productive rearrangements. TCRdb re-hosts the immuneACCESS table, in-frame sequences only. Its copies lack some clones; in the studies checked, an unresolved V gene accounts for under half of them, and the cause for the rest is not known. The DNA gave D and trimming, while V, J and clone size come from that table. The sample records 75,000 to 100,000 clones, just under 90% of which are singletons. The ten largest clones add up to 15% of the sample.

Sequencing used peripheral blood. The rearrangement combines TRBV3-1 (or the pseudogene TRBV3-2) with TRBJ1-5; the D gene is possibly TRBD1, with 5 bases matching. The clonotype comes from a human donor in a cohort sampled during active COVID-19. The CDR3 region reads CASSQANGGDQPQHF. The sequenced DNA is TGTGCCAGCAGCCAAGCGAACGGGGGGGATCAGCCCCAGCATTTT.